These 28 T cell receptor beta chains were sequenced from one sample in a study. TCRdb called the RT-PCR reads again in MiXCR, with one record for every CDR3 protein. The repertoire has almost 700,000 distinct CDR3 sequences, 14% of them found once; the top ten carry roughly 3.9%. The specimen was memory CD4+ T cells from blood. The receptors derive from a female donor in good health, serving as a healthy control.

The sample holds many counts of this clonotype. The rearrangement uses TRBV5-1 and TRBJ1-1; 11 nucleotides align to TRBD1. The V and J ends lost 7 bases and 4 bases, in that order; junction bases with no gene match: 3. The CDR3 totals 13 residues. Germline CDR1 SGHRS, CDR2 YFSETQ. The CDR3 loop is CASGTGGGTEAFF. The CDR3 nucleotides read TGCGCCAGCGGGACAGGGGGTGGCACTGAAGCTTTCTTT.

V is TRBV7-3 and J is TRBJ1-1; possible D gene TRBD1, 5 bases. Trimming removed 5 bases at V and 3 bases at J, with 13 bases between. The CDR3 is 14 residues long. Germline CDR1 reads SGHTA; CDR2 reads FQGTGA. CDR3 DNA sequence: TGTGCCAGCAGCAAAACCGGGACGGACACTGAAGCTTTCTTT. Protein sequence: CASSKTGTDTEAFF.

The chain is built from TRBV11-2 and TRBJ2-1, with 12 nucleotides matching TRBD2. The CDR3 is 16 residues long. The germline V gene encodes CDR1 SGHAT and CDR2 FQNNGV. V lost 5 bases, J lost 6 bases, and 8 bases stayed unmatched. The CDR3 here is CASSKNLAGGLNEQFF. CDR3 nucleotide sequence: TGTGCCAGCAGCAAAAATCTAGCGGGAGGGCTCAATGAGCAGTTCTTC.

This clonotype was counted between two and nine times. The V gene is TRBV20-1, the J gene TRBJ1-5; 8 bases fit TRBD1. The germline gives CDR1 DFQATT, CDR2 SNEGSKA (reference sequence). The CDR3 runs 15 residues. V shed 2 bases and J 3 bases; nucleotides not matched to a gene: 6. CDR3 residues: CSARRTGGPNQPQHF. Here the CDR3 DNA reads TGCAGTGCTAGACGCACAGGGGGTCCCAATCAGCCCCAGCATTTT.

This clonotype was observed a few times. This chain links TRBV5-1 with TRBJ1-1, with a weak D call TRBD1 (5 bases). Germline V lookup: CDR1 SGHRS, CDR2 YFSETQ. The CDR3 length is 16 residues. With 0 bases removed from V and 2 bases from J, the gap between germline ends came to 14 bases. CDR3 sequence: CASSLAGQGPNTEAFF. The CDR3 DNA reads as TGCGCCAGCAGCTTGGCGGGGCAGGGTCCCAACACTGAAGCTTTCTTT.

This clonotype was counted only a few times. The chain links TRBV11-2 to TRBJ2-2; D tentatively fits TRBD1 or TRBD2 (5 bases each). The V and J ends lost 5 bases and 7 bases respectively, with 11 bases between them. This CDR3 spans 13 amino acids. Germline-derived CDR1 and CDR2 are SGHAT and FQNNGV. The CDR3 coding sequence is TGTGCCAGCAGCCCACAGGAGGACGGGGAGCTGTTTTTT. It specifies CASSPQEDGELFF. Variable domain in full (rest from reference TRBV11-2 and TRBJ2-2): EAGVAQSPRYKIIEKRQSVAFWCNPISGHATLYWYQQILGQGPKLLIQFQNNGVVDDSQLPKDRFSAERLKGVDSTLKIQPAKLEDSAVYLCASSPQEDGELFFGEGSRLTVL.

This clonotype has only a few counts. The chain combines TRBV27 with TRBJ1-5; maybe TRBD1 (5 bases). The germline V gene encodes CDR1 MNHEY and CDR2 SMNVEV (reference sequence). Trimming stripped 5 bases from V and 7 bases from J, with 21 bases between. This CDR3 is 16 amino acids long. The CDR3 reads CASSPLGTPEGQPQHF. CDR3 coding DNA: TGTGCCAGCAGTCCCCTAGGGACCCCTGAAGGGCAGCCCCAGCATTTT.

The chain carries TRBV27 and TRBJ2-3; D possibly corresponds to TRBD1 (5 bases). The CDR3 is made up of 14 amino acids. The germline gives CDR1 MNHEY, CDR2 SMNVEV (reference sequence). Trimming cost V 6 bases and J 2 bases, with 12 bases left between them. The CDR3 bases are TGTGCCAGCAGGATGCACAGGAACACAGATACGCAGTATTTT. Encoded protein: CASRMHRNTDTQYF.

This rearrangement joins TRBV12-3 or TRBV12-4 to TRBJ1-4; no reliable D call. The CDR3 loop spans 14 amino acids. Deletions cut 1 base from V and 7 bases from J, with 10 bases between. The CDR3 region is CASSLGSDGEKLFF. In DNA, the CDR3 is TGTGCCAGCAGTTTAGGGTCGGATGGTGAAAAACTGTTTTTT.

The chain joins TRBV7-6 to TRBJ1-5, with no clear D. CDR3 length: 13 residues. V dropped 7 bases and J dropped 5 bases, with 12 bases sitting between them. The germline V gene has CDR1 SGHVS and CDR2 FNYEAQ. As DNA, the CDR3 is TGTGCCAGCATTAGGGCCCCGTATCAGCCCCAGCATTTT. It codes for CASIRAPYQPQHF.

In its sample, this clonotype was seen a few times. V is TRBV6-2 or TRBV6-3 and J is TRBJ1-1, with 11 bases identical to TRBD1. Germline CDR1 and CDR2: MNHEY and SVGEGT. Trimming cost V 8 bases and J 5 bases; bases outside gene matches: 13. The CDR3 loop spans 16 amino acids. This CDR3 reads CASLVGQGDLRTEAFF. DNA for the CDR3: TGTGCCAGCCTAGTGGGACAGGGGGATTTGCGTACTGAAGCTTTCTTT.

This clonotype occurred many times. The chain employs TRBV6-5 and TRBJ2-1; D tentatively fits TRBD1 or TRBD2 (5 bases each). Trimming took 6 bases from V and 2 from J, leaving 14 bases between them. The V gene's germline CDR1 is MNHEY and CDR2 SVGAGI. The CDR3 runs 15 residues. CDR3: CASSIGGPAYNEQFF. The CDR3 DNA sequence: TGTGCCAGCAGCATTGGGGGACCCGCCTACAATGAGCAGTTCTTC.

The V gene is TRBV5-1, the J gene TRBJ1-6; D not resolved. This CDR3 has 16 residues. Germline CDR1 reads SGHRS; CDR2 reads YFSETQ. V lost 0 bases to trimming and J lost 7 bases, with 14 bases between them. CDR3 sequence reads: CASSLDYGPPNSPLHF. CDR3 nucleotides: TGCGCCAGCAGCTTGGATTACGGCCCCCCGAATTCACCCCTCCACTTT.

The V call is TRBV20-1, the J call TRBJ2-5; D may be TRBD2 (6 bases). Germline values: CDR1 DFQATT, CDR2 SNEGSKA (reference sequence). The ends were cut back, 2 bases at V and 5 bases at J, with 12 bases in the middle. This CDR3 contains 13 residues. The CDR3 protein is CSARPSVLETQYF. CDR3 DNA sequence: TGCAGTGCTAGACCTAGCGTGTTGGAGACCCAGTACTTC.

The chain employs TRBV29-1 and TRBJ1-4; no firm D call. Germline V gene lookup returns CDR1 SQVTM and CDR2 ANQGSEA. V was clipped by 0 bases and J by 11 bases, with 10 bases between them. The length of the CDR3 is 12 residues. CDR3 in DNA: TGCAGCGTTGAAGACTCGGGTGGGAAACTGTTTTTT. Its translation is CSVEDSGGKLFF. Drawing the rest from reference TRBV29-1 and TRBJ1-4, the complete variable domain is SAVISQKPSRDICQRGTSLTIQCQVDSQVTMMFWYRQQPGQSLTLIATANQGSEATYESGFVIDKFPISRPNLTFSTLTVSNMSPEDSSIYLCSVEDSGGKLFFGSGTQLSVL.

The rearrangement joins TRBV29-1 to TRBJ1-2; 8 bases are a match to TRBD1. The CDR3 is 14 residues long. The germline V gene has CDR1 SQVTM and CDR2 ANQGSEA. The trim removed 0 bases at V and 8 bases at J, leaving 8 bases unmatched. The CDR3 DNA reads TGCAGCGTTGAAGAAACGACAGGGGTTTGGGGCTACACCTTC. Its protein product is CSVEETTGVWGYTF.

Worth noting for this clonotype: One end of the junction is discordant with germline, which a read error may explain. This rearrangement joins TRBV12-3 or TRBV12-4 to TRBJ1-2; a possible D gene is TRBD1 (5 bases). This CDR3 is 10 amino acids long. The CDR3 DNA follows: TGTGCCAGCAGTTTGGGACCGCTGCACTTC. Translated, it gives CASSLGPLHF.

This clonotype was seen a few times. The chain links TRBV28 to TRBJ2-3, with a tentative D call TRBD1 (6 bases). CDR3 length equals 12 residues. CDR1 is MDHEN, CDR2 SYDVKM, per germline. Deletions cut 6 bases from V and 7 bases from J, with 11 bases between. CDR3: CASRGALNTQYF. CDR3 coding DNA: TGTGCCAGCAGGGGGGCCCTAAATACGCAGTATTTT.

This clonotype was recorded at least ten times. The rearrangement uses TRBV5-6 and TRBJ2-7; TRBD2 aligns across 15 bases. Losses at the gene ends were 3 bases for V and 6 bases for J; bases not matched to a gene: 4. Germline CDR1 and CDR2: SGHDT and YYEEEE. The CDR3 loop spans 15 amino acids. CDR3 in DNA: TGTGCCAGCAGCTCACCGGGACTAGCGGGAGGCGAGCAGTACTTC. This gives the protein CASSSPGLAGGEQYF.

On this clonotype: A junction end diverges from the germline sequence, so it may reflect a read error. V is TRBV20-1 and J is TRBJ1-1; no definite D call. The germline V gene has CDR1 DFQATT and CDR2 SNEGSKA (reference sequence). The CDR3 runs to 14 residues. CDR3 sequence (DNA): TGCAGTGCTAGATTCGCGCTCATGAACACTGAAGCCTTCTTT. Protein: CSARFALMNTEAFF.

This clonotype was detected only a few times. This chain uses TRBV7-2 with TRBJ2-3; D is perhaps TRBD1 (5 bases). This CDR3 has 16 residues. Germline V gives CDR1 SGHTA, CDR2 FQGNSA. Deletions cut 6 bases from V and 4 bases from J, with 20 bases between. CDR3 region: CASSPSRTAQADTQYF. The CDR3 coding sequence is TGTGCCAGCAGTCCCAGCCGGACCGCACAGGCAGATACGCAGTATTTT.

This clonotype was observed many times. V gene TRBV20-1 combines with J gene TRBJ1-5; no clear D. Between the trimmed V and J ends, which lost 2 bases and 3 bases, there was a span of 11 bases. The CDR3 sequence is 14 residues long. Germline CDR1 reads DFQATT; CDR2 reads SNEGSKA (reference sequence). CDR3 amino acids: CSARNRANNQPQHF. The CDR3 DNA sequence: TGCAGTGCTAGAAACCGGGCCAACAATCAGCCCCAGCATTTT.

The DNA of the CDR3 is TGTGCCGCGGGGCCAGCCTATGGCTACACCTTC. This codes for CAAGPAYGYTF. The chain carries TRBV6-6 and TRBJ1-2; TRBD1 is a possible D gene (5 bases). V was cut by 11 bases and J by 4 bases, with 11 bases left in between. The CDR3 has 11 amino acids. The germline V gene encodes CDR1 MNHNY and CDR2 SVGAGI (reference sequence).

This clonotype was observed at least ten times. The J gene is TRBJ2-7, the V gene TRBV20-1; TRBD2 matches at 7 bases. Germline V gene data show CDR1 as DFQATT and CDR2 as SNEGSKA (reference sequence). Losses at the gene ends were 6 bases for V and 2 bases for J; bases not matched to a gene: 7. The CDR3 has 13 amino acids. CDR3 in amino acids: CSASPSGTYEQYF. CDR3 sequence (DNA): TGCAGTGCCTCCCCAAGCGGGACCTACGAGCAGTACTTC.

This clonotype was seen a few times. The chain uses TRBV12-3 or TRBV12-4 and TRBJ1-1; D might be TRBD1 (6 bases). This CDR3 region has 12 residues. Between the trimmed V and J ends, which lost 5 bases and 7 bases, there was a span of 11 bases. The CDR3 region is CASSPQGSEAFF. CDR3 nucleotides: TGTGCCAGCAGTCCCCAGGGGAGTGAAGCTTTCTTT.

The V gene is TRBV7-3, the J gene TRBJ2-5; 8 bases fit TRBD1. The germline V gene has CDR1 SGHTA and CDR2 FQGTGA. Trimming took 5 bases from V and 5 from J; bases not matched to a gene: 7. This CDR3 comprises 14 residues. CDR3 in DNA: TGTGCCAGCAGCCCAACAGGGGGGTGGGAGACCCAGTACTTC. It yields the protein CASSPTGGWETQYF. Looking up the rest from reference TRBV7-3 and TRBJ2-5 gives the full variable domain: GAGVSQTPSNKVTEKGKYVELRCDPISGHTALYWYRQSLGQGPEFLIYFQGTGAADDSGLPNDRFFAVRPEGSVSTLKIQRTERGDSAVYLCASSPTGGWETQYFGPGTRLLVL.

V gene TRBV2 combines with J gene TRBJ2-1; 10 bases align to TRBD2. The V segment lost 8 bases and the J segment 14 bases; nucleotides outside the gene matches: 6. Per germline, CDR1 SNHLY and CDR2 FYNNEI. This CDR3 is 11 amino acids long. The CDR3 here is CASVAGGPEFF. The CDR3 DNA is TGTGCCAGCGTAGCGGGAGGTCCGGAGTTCTTC. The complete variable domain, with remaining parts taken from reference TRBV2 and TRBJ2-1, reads EPEVTQTPSHQVTQMGQEVILRCVPISNHLYFYWYRQILGQKVEFLVSFYNNEISEKSEIFDDQFSVERPDGSNFTLKIRSTKLEDSAMYFCASVAGGPEFFGPGTRLTVL.

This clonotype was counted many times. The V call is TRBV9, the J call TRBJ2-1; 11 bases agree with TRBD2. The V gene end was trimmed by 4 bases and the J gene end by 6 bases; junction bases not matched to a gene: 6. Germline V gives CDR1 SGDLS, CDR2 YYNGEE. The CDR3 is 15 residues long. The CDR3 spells CASSRTSGSPNEQFF. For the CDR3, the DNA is TGTGCCAGCAGCAGAACTAGCGGGAGTCCCAATGAGCAGTTCTTC.